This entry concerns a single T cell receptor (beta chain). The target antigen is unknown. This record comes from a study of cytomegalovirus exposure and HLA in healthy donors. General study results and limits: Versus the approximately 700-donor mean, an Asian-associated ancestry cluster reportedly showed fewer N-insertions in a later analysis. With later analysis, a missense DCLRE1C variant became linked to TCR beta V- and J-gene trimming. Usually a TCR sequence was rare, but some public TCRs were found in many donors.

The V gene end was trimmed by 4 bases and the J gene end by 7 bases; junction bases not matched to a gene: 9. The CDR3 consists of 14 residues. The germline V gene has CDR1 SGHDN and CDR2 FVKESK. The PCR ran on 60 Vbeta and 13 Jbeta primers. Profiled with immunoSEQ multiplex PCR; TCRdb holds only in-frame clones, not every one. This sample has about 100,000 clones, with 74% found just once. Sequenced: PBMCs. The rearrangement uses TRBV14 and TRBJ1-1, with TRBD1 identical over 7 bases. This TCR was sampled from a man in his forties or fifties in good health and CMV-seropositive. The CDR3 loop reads CASSRQGPSVEAFF. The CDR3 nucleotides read TGTGCCAGCAGCCGACAGGGACCTAGTGTTGAAGCTTTCTTT.